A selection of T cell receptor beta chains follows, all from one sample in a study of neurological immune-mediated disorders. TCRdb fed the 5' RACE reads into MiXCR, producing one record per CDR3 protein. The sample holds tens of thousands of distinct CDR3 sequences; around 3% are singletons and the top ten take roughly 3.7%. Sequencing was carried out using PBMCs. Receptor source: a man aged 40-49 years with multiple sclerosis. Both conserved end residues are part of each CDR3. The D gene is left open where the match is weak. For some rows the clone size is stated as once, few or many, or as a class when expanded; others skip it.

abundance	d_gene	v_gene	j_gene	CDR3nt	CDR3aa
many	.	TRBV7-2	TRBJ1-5	TGTGCCAGCAGCCGCTCTGACAGCAATCAGCCCCAGCATTTT	CASSRSDSNQPQHF
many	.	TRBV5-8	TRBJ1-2	TGTGCCAGCACCCAGACAGGCGCGCTCTATGGCTACACCTTC	CASTQTGALYGYTF
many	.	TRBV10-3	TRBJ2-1	TGTGCCATCAGTGAGTCGACCGGTACTAGCTTCTACAATGAGCAGTTCTTC	CAISESTGTSFYNEQFF
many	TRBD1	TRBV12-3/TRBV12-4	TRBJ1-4	TGTGCCAGCAGGACGACAGGGCGGAAAGAAAAACTGTTTTTT	CASRTTGRKEKLFF
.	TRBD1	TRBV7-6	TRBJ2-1	TGTGCCAGCAGCTTAAGACAGGGGAAGGATGAGCAGTTCTTC	CASSLRQGKDEQFF
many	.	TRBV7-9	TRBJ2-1	TGTGCCAGCTGTCTTAGCGACTACAATGAGCAGTTCTTC	CASCLSDYNEQFF
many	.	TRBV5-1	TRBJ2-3	TGCGCCAGCAGCTCTTCCTCAAGCACAGATACGCAGTATTTT	CASSSSSSTDTQYF
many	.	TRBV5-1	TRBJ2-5	TGCGCCAGCAGATCAGAGACCCAGTACTTC	CASRSETQYF
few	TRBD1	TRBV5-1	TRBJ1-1	TGCGCCAGCAGTTTGGAAGGTAGGGGGCGGGACACTGAAGCTTTCTTT	CASSLEGRGRDTEAFF
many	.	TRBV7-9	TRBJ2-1	TGTGCCAGCAAAGTGGGGAACAATGAGCAGTTCTTC	CASKVGNNEQFF
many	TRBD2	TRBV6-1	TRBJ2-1	TGTGCCAGCAAACGGTCAGCGGGACCATACAATGAGCAGTTCTTC	CASKRSAGPYNEQFF
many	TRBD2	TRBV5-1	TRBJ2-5	TGCGCCAGCAGTACTAGCGGGGGTCGCCAAGAGACCCAGTACTTC	CASSTSGGRQETQYF
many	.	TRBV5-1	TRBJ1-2	TGCGCCAGCAGCTTGAACCGGGAGCGTGGCTACACCTTC	CASSLNRERGYTF
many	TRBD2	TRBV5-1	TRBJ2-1	TGCGCCAGCAGCTTGTTGGGTCTGACTAGCGCCCGGGGCGATGAGCAGTTCTTC	CASSLLGLTSARGDEQFF
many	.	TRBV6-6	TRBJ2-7	TGTGCCAGCAGCCCACCGACCTACGAGCAGTACTTC	CASSPPTYEQYF
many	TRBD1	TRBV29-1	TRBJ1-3	TGCAGCGCAGGACAGGGGATTGGAAACACCATATATTTT	CSAGQGIGNTIYF
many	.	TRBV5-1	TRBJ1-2	TGCGCCAGCAGCTTGGGGGCAGAGCCTAACTATGGCTACACCTTC	CASSLGAEPNYGYTF
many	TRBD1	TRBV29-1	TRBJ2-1	TGCAGCGTGAGGATGGACAGGGAAAACAATGAGCAGTTCTTC	CSVRMDRENNEQFF
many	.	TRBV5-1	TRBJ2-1	TGCGCCAGCAGCCAAAGCGCGGGGGCGCGACTCTATGAGCAGTTCTTC	CASSQSAGARLYEQFF
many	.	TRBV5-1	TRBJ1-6	TGCGCCAGCAGCCACGGGACAACTAATTCACCCCTCCACTTT	CASSHGTTNSPLHF
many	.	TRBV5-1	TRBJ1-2	TGCGCCAGCAGTTCGAACCTCCCGGGCAACTATGGCTACACCTTC	CASSSNLPGNYGYTF
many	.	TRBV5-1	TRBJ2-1	TGCGCCAGCAGCTCCCGTGGTGGTACCGAGTACAATGAGCAGTTCTTC	CASSSRGGTEYNEQFF
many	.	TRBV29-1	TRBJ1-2	TGCAGCGTTGAGGGCTCGAACTATGGCTACACCTTC	CSVEGSNYGYTF
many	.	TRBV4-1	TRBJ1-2	TGCGCCAGCAGCCAAGAAGGGACATCGGTTATCTATGGCTACACCTTC	CASSQEGTSVIYGYTF
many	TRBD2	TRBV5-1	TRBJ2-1	TGCGCCAGCAGCTTGGGGGGCGGGAGGGATGAGCAGTTCTTC	CASSLGGGRDEQFF
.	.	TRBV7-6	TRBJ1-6	TGTGCCAGCAGCCAGAGAGGGTATAATTCAACCCTCAACTTT	CASSQRGYNSTLNF
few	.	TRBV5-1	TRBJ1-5	TGCGCCAGCAGCTTGGCCGGAAATCAGCCCCAGCATTTT	CASSLAGNQPQHF
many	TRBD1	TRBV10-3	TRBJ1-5	TGTGCCATCAGTGAGTCTGGGACAGGGGGCTTCAATCAGCCCCAGCATTTT	CAISESGTGGFNQPQHF
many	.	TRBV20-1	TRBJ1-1	TGCAGTGCCCAGGGAGGAGGGACGGCGAGAATGGGCACTGAAGCTTTCTTT	CSAQGGGTARMGTEAFF
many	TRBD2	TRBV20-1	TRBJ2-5	TGCAGCCGTGGTCCTTTTCAAGCGGGGGGTCGGGAAGAGACCCAGTACTTC	CSRGPFQAGGREETQYF
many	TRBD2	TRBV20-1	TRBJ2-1	TGCAGTGCTTCCCTAGCGGGAGGGCCCTCAGATGAGCAGTTCTTC	CSASLAGGPSDEQFF
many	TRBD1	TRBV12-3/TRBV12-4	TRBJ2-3	TGTGCCAGCGGGGCCGACAGGGGGATAGATACGCAGTATTTT	CASGADRGIDTQYF
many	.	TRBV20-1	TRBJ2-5	TGCAGTGCTAGTTTGAGGGCAGAGACCCAGTACTTC	CSASLRAETQYF
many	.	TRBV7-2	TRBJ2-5	TGTGCCAGCAGCCGACACACCGACCGGGAGACCCAGTACTTC	CASSRHTDRETQYF
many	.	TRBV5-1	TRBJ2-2	TGCGCCAGCAGCTTGAGTGCTCTTGCGAACACCGGGGAGCTGTTTTTT	CASSLSALANTGELFF
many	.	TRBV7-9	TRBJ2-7	TGTGCCAGCAGCTTAACCTGGGACGGTACCTACGAGCAGTACTTC	CASSLTWDGTYEQYF
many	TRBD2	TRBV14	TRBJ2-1	TGTGCCAGCAGCGGTGGGACTAGCGGGGCCAATGAGCAGTTCTTC	CASSGGTSGANEQFF
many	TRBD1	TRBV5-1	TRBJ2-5	TGCGCCAGCAGCTTGACAGGGGGGCTTCAAGAGACCCAGTACTTC	CASSLTGGLQETQYF
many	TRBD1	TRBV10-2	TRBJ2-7	TGCGCCAGCAGTGAATCCGGGACAGGGGGCAACGAGCAGTACTTC	CASSESGTGGNEQYF
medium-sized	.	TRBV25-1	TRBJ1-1	TGTGCCAGCAGTGGAGATATGAACACTGAAGCTTTCTTT	CASSGDMNTEAFF
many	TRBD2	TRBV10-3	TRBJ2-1	TGTGCCATCAGTCCTTATAGCGGGGGCCGGAATGAGCAGTTCTTC	CAISPYSGGRNEQFF
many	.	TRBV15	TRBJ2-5	TGTGCCACCAGCAGAGGAAGTGCGTACCAAGAGACCCAGTACTTC	CATSRGSAYQETQYF
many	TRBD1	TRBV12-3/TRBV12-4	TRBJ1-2	TGTGCCAGCAGCCCTAGTATAGGGACAGCACGGAGAGGCTACACCTTC	CASSPSIGTARRGYTF
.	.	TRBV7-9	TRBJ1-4	TGTGCCAGCAGCTTAGGGACAGCAACTAATGAAAAACTGTTTTTT	CASSLGTATNEKLFF
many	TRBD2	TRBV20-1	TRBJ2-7	TGCAGTGGTCTCTCGACTAGCGGGGGCCACGAGCAGTACTTC	CSGLSTSGGHEQYF
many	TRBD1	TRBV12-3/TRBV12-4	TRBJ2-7	TGTGCCAGCAGTTTAGGTCTGGGACAGGGGATCTACGAGCAGTACTTC	CASSLGLGQGIYEQYF
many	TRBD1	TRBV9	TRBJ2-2	TGTGCCAGCAGCGTAGCAGGGGGCGACACCGGGGAGCTGTTTTTT	CASSVAGGDTGELFF
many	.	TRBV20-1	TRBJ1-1	TGCAGTGCTAGGTCGGGGACTTCTGGCGCTGAAGCTTTCTTT	CSARSGTSGAEAFF
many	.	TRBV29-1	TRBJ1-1	TGCAGCGTTGTGGACGCACCCACTGAAGCTTTCTTT	CSVVDAPTEAFF
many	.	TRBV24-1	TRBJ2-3	.	CATSDLHQPGQGRTDTQYF
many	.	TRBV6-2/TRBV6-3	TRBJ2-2	TGTGCCAGCACCCTGGGGTTTTTTGACACCGGGGAGCTGTTTTTT	CASTLGFFDTGELFF
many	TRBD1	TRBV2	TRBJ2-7	TGTGCCAGCAGTGTTGGGACAGGGTACTACGAGCAGTACTTC	CASSVGTGYYEQYF
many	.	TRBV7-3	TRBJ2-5	TGTGCCAGCAGCCCCTACCAAGAGACCCAGTACTTC	CASSPYQETQYF
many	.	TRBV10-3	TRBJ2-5	TGTGCCATCAGTGCCAGGGGAGGCCAAGAGACCCAGTACTTC	CAISARGGQETQYF